These 28 T cell receptor beta chains came from one sample sequenced in a study of cytomegalovirus exposure and HLA in healthy donors. The study ran its PCR with 60 Vbeta and 13 Jbeta primers. Profiled with immunoSEQ multiplex PCR; TCRdb holds only in-frame clones, not every one. The table lists about 110,000 clones, 74% of them singletons. The sequenced sample was PBMCs. The receptor source for this set is a woman between 40 and 55 years old in good health and CMV-seropositive.

J is TRBJ1-1 and V is TRBV7-2; no definite D call. Germline CDR1 SGHTA, CDR2 FQGNSA. This CDR3 region has 14 residues. The V gene lost 0 bases and the J gene lost 6 bases, with 11 bases spanning the gap. CDR3 DNA sequence: TGTGCCAGCAGCTTAGCGCCGAGTGTAGCTGAAGCTTTCTTT. Translating gives CASSLAPSVAEAFF.

This chain links TRBV30 with TRBJ2-7; D remains ambiguous. Between the trimmed V and J ends, which lost 2 bases and 0 bases, there was a span of 5 bases. CDR1 is GTSNPN, CDR2 SVGIG, per germline (reference sequence). This CDR3 spans 12 amino acids. CDR3 amino acids: CAWSLDSYEQYF. The CDR3 nucleotides read TGTGCCTGGAGTCTAGACTCCTACGAGCAGTACTTC.

The count of this clone is one. V is TRBV19 and J is TRBJ1-5, with 12 bases that match TRBD1. The CDR3 covers 18 residues. CDR1 is LNHDA and CDR2 is SQIVND in the germline V gene (reference sequence). V trimming: 3 bases; J trimming: 6 bases; junction bases outside the gene matches: 12. The CDR3 DNA follows: TGTGCCAGTAGTATCGGTGGGACAGGGGGCCTGGTTGGTCAGCCCCAGCATTTT. Encoded protein: CASSIGGTGGLVGQPQHF. Looking up the rest from reference TRBV19 and TRBJ1-5 gives the full variable domain: DGGITQSPKYLFRKEGQNVTLSCEQNLNHDAMYWYRQDPGQGLRLIYYSQIVNDFQKGDIAEGYSVSREKKESFPLTVTSAQKNPTAFYLCASSIGGTGGLVGQPQHFGDGTRLSIL.

This chain's CDR3 is CASSGDRLNQPQHF. The CDR3 DNA follows: TGTGCCAGCAGTGGGGACAGGCTTAATCAGCCCCAGCATTTT. The chain links TRBV6-1 to TRBJ1-5, with TRBD1 matching over 8 bases. This CDR3 has 14 residues. Trimming at V came to 4 bases and at J to 4 bases, leaving 3 bases not matched to a gene. CDR1 and CDR2 (germline): MNHNS, SASEGT.

This clone was seen a single time. This sequence joins TRBV6-5 and TRBJ2-3, with D perhaps matching TRBD2 (5 bases). V lost 6 bases to trimming and J lost 7 bases, with 11 bases between them. The CDR3 contains 12 residues. Germline-derived CDR1 and CDR2 are MNHEY and SVGAGI. CDR3 sequence reads: CASRPDFYTQYF. CDR3 in DNA: TGTGCCAGCAGGCCGGACTTTTATACGCAGTATTTT.

The J gene is TRBJ2-1, the V gene TRBV7-8, with 10 bases aligning to TRBD2. The CDR3 contains 15 residues. V trimming: 5 bases; J trimming: 4 bases; junction bases outside the gene matches: 5. Germline lookup yields CDR1 SGHVS and CDR2 FQNEAQ. The CDR3 bases are TGTGCCAGCAGCACAGTAGCGGGGGGATACAATGAGCAGTTCTTC. It encodes CASSTVAGGYNEQFF. The full variable domain, completed using reference TRBV7-8 and TRBJ2-1, is GAGVSQSPRYKVAKRGQDVALRCDPISGHVSLFWYQQALGQGPEFLTYFQNEAQLDKSGLPSDRFFAERPEGSVSTLKIQRTQQEDSAVYLCASSTVAGGYNEQFFGPGTRLTVL.

This chain connects TRBV19 to TRBJ2-1; D is perhaps TRBD1 (8 bases). In germline, CDR1 is LNHDA, CDR2 SQIVND (reference sequence). V was cut by 1 base and J by 10 bases, with 20 bases left in between. The CDR3 length is 16 residues. CDR3: CASSIVNRGGWVEQFF. DNA for the CDR3: TGTGCCAGTAGTATAGTTAACAGGGGGGGCTGGGTCGAGCAGTTCTTC.

This clone was detected a few times. This chain links TRBV4-1 with TRBJ1-2; D ambiguous. The CDR3 is made up of 13 amino acids. With 0 bases removed from V and 8 bases from J, the gap between germline ends came to 10 bases. Germline CDR1 is MGHRA and CDR2 is YSYEKL. CDR3 in DNA: TGCGCCAGCAGCCAAGACCCACAGATGGGCTACACCTTC. This gives the protein CASSQDPQMGYTF.

This chain joins TRBV5-1 and TRBJ2-1; maybe TRBD1 (6 bases). The germline V and J ends were trimmed by 7 bases and 9 bases, with 17 bases remaining between them. The CDR3 extends over 13 amino acids. The germline V gene encodes CDR1 SGHRS and CDR2 YFSETQ. The CDR3 sequence: CASDSTGYGEQFF. CDR3 coding DNA: TGCGCCAGCGATTCCACAGGGTATGGTGAGCAGTTCTTC.

Here the CDR3 reads CASSLRLASTDTQYF. CDR3 DNA: TGTGCCAGCAGCTTGAGACTAGCGAGCACAGATACGCAGTATTTT. This chain connects TRBV7-9 to TRBJ2-3, with 8 positions matching TRBD2. V lost 3 bases to trimming and J lost 0 bases; unmatched junction nucleotides: 2. The germline V gene encodes CDR1 SEHNR and CDR2 FQNEAQ (reference sequence). CDR3 length equals 15 residues.

The CDR3 nucleotides read TGTGCCATCAAAGCCACAGGGGGTACGGATGAGCAGTTCTTC. It is translated as CAIKATGGTDEQFF. The chain uses TRBV10-3 and TRBJ2-1, with TRBD1 matching over 8 bases. After removal of 7 bases from V and 8 bases from J, the junction contained 10 bases not matched to a gene. The germline V gene encodes CDR1 ENHRY and CDR2 SYGVKD. The CDR3 is 14 residues long.

This clone came up a few times. J is TRBJ2-7 and V is TRBV2, with 9 bases aligning to TRBD1. The CDR3 extends over 15 amino acids. CDR1 SNHLY and CDR2 FYNNEI come from the germline V gene. The ends lost 6 bases at V and 2 bases at J; junction bases unmatched: 8. CDR3 in DNA: TGTGCCAGCAGCCTGGACAGGGGCCGTACCTACGAGCAGTACTTC. This encodes CASSLDRGRTYEQYF.

J is TRBJ1-1 and V is TRBV4-3, with D unclear. The germline V gene encodes CDR1 LGHNA and CDR2 YSLEER. The CDR3 totals 15 residues. Trimming removed 0 bases from V and 3 bases from J, with 11 bases in between. CDR3 sequence: CASSQDLEGHTEAFF. In DNA, the CDR3 is TGCGCCAGCAGCCAAGATCTAGAGGGTCACACTGAAGCTTTCTTT.

The chain employs TRBV5-1 and TRBJ2-2; TRBD2 agrees at 10 bases. CDR3 length equals 14 residues. The germline CDR1 and CDR2 sequences are SGHRS and YFSETQ. The junction had 4 bases not matched to a gene; V was cut back by 5 bases and J by 6 bases. CDR3 residues: CASRVAGGAGELFF. The CDR3 nucleotides read TGCGCCAGCAGGGTAGCGGGGGGAGCCGGGGAGCTGTTTTTT.

The V gene is TRBV29-1, the J gene TRBJ1-1; possible D gene TRBD1, 5 bases. Looked up from germline, CDR1 is SQVTM and CDR2 is ANQGSEA. This CDR3 is built from 14 residues. With 4 bases removed from V and 4 bases from J, the gap between germline ends came to 16 bases. The CDR3 region is CSVVRDFPATEAFF. The DNA for the CDR3 is TGCAGCGTTGTACGGGACTTTCCGGCCACTGAAGCTTTCTTT.

This clone showed up just once. The rearrangement joins TRBV30 to TRBJ1-1, with D maybe TRBD1 (6 bases). V lost 6 bases to trimming and J lost 6 bases, with 11 bases between them. CDR1 is GTSNPN, CDR2 SVGIG, per germline (reference sequence). The CDR3 has 11 residues. The CDR3 bases are TGTGCCTGCTCCAGGGGCGCTGAAGCTTTCTTT. It specifies CACSRGAEAFF.

The gene calls are TRBV6-6 and TRBJ1-4, with a possible D match to TRBD1 (6 bases). CDR1 MNHNY and CDR2 SVGAGI come from the germline V gene (reference sequence). With 2 bases removed from V and 5 bases from J, the gap between germline ends came to 9 bases. This CDR3 comprises 14 residues. CDR3 loop: CASSYGQRNEKLFF. CDR3 bases: TGTGCCAGCAGTTACGGACAGCGAAATGAAAAACTGTTTTTT.

The chain employs TRBV29-1 and TRBJ1-5, with 7 positions matching TRBD1. Trimming took 6 bases from V and 7 from J; bases not matched to a gene: 9. Looked up from germline, CDR1 is SQVTM and CDR2 is ANQGSEA. This CDR3 comprises 13 residues. The CDR3 DNA follows: TGCAGCGTACGACAGGGTGGGGGGCAGCCCCAGCATTTT. Encoded protein: CSVRQGGGQPQHF.

The V gene is TRBV19, the J gene TRBJ1-5; weak D call: TRBD1 (5 bases). Germline V gene sequence: CDR1 LNHDA, CDR2 SQIVND (reference sequence). V lost 9 bases and J 2 bases, leaving 8 bases between the germline ends. The CDR3 runs to 12 residues. CDR3 nucleotide sequence: TGTGCCAGCCAGGGTGGCAATCAGCCCCAGCATTTT. Translating it yields CASQGGNQPQHF.

The chain couples TRBV5-1 to TRBJ2-5; 12 bases fit TRBD2. The CDR3 covers 14 residues. J gave up 3 bases and V 4 bases, and 1 base lay outside the gene matches. Germline V lookup: CDR1 SGHRS, CDR2 YFSETQ. The CDR3 loop reads CASSRTSGEETQYF. The CDR3 bases are TGCGCCAGCAGCCGGACTAGCGGGGAAGAGACCCAGTACTTC.

This chain links TRBV10-1 with TRBJ2-3; 9 bases agree with TRBD1. After removal of 6 bases from V and 5 bases from J, the junction contained 6 bases not matched to a gene. This CDR3 spans 14 amino acids. CDR1 and CDR2 from the germline V gene are WNHNN and SYGVQD (reference sequence). The CDR3 region has the DNA TGCGCCAGCAGCCGAGGGACAGGGAGAGATACGCAGTATTTT. Its translation is CASSRGTGRDTQYF.

The chain uses TRBV4-3 and TRBJ1-3; possibly TRBD1 for D (5 bases). This CDR3 contains 18 residues. The V end was cut by 4 bases, the J end by 0 bases, with 19 bases between. CDR1 is LGHNA, CDR2 YSLEER, per germline. The CDR3, as DNA: TGCGCCAGCAGCCCCACTCACAGGAGCAGGTCCTCTGGAAACACCATATATTTT. Translation: CASSPTHRSRSSGNTIYF.

This clone was observed a handful of times. The chain combines TRBV6-1 with TRBJ1-4, with D unresolved. This CDR3 spans 13 amino acids. Germline V gene sequence: CDR1 MNHNS, CDR2 SASEGT. Trimming took 7 bases from V and 4 from J, leaving 10 bases between them. The CDR3 loop is CASIRQVNEKLFF. Written as DNA, the CDR3 is TGTGCCAGCATTAGACAAGTTAATGAAAAACTGTTTTTT.

The chain uses TRBV6-6 and TRBJ1-2; D not resolved. Trimming took off 7 bases at V and 4 bases at J, with 13 bases between the two ends. Germline V lookup: CDR1 MNHNY, CDR2 SVGAGI (reference sequence). There are 13 residues in the CDR3. CDR3 sequence: CASKPPGGYGYTF. DNA for the CDR3: TGTGCCAGCAAACCACCGGGAGGCTATGGCTACACCTTC.

V usage is TRBV19 and J usage is TRBJ1-2, with 10 bases matching TRBD1. This CDR3 spans 14 amino acids. CDR1 and CDR2 (germline): LNHDA, SQIVND (reference sequence). J lost 4 bases, V lost 7 bases, and 6 bases had no gene match. Here the CDR3 reads CASTGTGDSYGYTF. CDR3 DNA: TGTGCCAGTACGGGGACAGGGGACAGCTATGGCTACACCTTC.

The CDR3 nucleotides read TGTGCCAGCAGGACCGGGACAGGCTATACCTACGAGCAGTACTTC. It translates to CASRTGTGYTYEQYF. The J gene is TRBJ2-7, the V gene TRBV6-5; 8 bases map to TRBD1. The CDR3 length is 15 residues. V shed 6 bases, J shed 2 bases, and the junction held 9 bases outside the gene matches. In germline, CDR1 is MNHEY, CDR2 SVGAGI.

V is TRBV6-5 and J is TRBJ2-2, with D perhaps TRBD2 (5 bases). Germline assignment: CDR1 MNHEY and CDR2 SVGAGI. V lost 6 bases, J lost 7 bases, and 18 bases lay in between. This CDR3 has 15 residues. CDR3 DNA: TGTGCCAGCAGCCGCGCGGGCACCTTAATCGGGGAGCTGTTTTTT. It yields the protein CASSRAGTLIGELFF.

The V gene is TRBV29-1, the J gene TRBJ1-2; TRBD1 matches at 7 bases. With 7 bases clipped from V and 7 bases from J, the junction kept 6 bases outside the gene matches. Germline-derived CDR1 and CDR2 are SQVTM and ANQGSEA. The CDR3 consists of 11 residues. Here the CDR3 DNA reads TGCAGCGGTCAGGGGGTTGGTGGCTACACCTTC. This encodes CSGQGVGGYTF.